This record covers a single T cell receptor beta chain. Germline assignment: CDR1 PRHDT and CDR2 FYEKMQ (reference sequence). This CDR3 spans 14 amino acids. The germline V and J ends were trimmed by 5 bases and 6 bases, with 17 bases remaining between them. The authors spiked synthetic TCR analog templates into each PCR. Assay used: immunoSEQ multiplex PCR; TCRdb lists only in-frame clones, some missing. The sample consists of more than 65,000 clones, roughly 90% of them appearing once. This entry belongs to a study of PD-L1 blockade in urothelial cancer. Overall study: The patients first took atezolizumab around 2014, receiving 1,200 mg intravenously every 3 weeks. Prior exposure to chemotherapy in patients amounted to 0 to 3 regimens received. Blood yielded a median of around 150,000 T cells per sample.

The sequences come from PBMCs, collected around atezolizumab (anti-PD-L1) treatment. The V gene is TRBV13, the J gene TRBJ2-7, with D unclear. This receptor was taken from a woman aged 70-85 years with urothelial cancer. The CDR3 DNA follows: TGTGCCAGCAGCCCGAATGGAGATGTCGTCGAGCAGTACTTC. It translates to CASSPNGDVVEQYF.